A selection of T cell receptor beta chains follows, all from one sample in a study of immune evolution from preneoplasia to lung adenocarcinoma. Only in-frame clones appear in the TCRdb table, and some are missing; sequencing was by immunoSEQ multiplex PCR. The repertoire holds over 11,000 clones, with roughly 78% as singletons. Source material: FFPE minimally invasive lung adenocarcinoma tissue. These TCRs come from a person aged 65 to 85 with lung adenocarcinoma. Each CDR3 is given with its conserved first and last residue. Each record gives: clone size, V gene, D gene, J gene, CDR3 protein, CDR3 DNA. D genes are given only for firm matches. Not every row has a clone size; where given, it reads once, few, many or a size class.

clone_size: -
v_call: TRBV4-2
d_call: -
j_call: TRBJ2-2
cdr3_aa: CASSRDSNTGELFF
cdr3_nt: TGTGCCAGCAGCCGGGACTCGAACACCGGGGAGCTGTTTTTT

clone_size: -
v_call: TRBV2
d_call: -
j_call: TRBJ2-7
cdr3_aa: CASSQEDEQYF
cdr3_nt: TGTGCCAGCAGCCAAGAGGACGAGCAGTACTTC

clone_size: -
v_call: TRBV13
d_call: -
j_call: TRBJ2-3
cdr3_aa: CASSRGLRTDTQYF
cdr3_nt: TGTGCCAGCAGCCGGGGACTCCGCACAGATACGCAGTATTTT

clone_size: -
v_call: TRBV20-1
d_call: -
j_call: TRBJ1-2
cdr3_aa: CSAPENYGYTF
cdr3_nt: TGCAGCGCCCCGGAGAACTATGGCTACACCTTC

clone_size: -
v_call: TRBV5-1
d_call: TRBD1
j_call: TRBJ1-6
cdr3_aa: CASSLAGGSSYNSPLHF
cdr3_nt: TGCGCCAGCAGCTTGGCAGGGGGAAGCTCCTATAATTCACCCCTCCACTTT

clone_size: -
v_call: TRBV27
d_call: -
j_call: TRBJ2-1
cdr3_aa: CASSWTAVGENEQFF
cdr3_nt: TGTGCCAGCAGTTGGACCGCGGTAGGGGAGAATGAGCAGTTCTTC

clone_size: -
v_call: TRBV15
d_call: TRBD1
j_call: TRBJ1-2
cdr3_aa: CATSQGGQGLLDGYTF
cdr3_nt: TGTGCCACCAGCCAGGGGGGACAGGGGCTTCTGGATGGCTACACCTTC

clone_size: -
v_call: TRBV7-3
d_call: -
j_call: TRBJ1-1
cdr3_aa: CASRLRSGDTEAFF
cdr3_nt: TGTGCCAGCAGGTTAAGGTCGGGGGATACTGAAGCTTTCTTT

clone_size: -
v_call: TRBV11-3
d_call: -
j_call: TRBJ2-2
cdr3_aa: CASSSLRDTGELFF
cdr3_nt: TGTGCCAGCAGCTCCCTTAGGGACACCGGGGAGCTGTTTTTT

clone_size: -
v_call: TRBV9
d_call: TRBD2
j_call: TRBJ2-2
cdr3_aa: CASSELAGNTGELFF
cdr3_nt: TGTGCCAGCAGCGAACTAGCGGGAAACACCGGGGAGCTGTTTTTT

clone_size: -
v_call: TRBV11-1
d_call: -
j_call: TRBJ2-1
cdr3_aa: CASSLFGPDNEQFF
cdr3_nt: TGTGCCAGCAGCTTATTTGGGCCGGACAATGAGCAGTTCTTC

clone_size: few
v_call: TRBV28
d_call: TRBD1
j_call: TRBJ1-4
cdr3_aa: CASSLGLGQGLEKLFF
cdr3_nt: TGTGCCAGCAGTTTAGGATTGGGACAGGGTTTAGAAAAACTGTTTTTT

clone_size: -
v_call: TRBV5-6
d_call: -
j_call: TRBJ2-3
cdr3_aa: CASSIMGDTQYF
cdr3_nt: TGTGCCAGCAGCATAATGGGGGATACGCAGTATTTT

clone_size: -
v_call: TRBV15
d_call: -
j_call: TRBJ1-1
cdr3_aa: CATSRDTVQEAFF
cdr3_nt: TGTGCCACCAGCAGAGATACGGTGCAAGAAGCTTTCTTT

clone_size: -
v_call: TRBV7-8
d_call: -
j_call: TRBJ2-3
cdr3_aa: CASSPGSASGTDTQYF
cdr3_nt: TGTGCCAGCAGCCCCGGCAGCGCTTCTGGCACAGATACGCAGTATTTT

clone_size: -
v_call: TRBV9
d_call: TRBD2
j_call: TRBJ2-2
cdr3_aa: CASSVSGGANTGELFF
cdr3_nt: TGTGCCAGCAGCGTTAGCGGGGGAGCGAACACCGGGGAGCTGTTTTTT

clone_size: -
v_call: TRBV5-6
d_call: TRBD1
j_call: TRBJ2-7
cdr3_aa: CASSRTGASSYEQYF
cdr3_nt: TGTGCCAGCAGCCGGACAGGGGCGAGCTCCTACGAGCAGTACTTC

clone_size: -
v_call: TRBV5-6
d_call: -
j_call: TRBJ2-1
cdr3_aa: CASSSPSSYNEQFF
cdr3_nt: TGTGCCAGCAGCTCCCCGAGCTCCTACAATGAGCAGTTCTTC